The rows below give T cell receptor beta chains drawn from one sample of a study of blood T cell repertoires in COVID-19. Generated by immunoSEQ multiplex PCR, the TCRdb table keeps only in-frame clones and is missing some. This sample has under 250,000 clones, with 88% found just once. The sequenced material came from peripheral blood. These receptors were collected from a man at least 80 years old with acute or convalescent COVID-19. The CDR3 runs from the conserved cysteine through the conserved F or W. Fields, in order: CDR3 DNA, CDR3 protein, V gene, clone size, J gene, D gene. A D gene is named only where the DNA matches it firmly. Part of the rows lack a size; the others show once, few, many or a class for expanded clones.

CDR3 DNA: TGCGCCAGCAGCCAAGGTACTAGCGGCTACAATGAGCAGTTCTTC
CDR3 protein: CASSQGTSGYNEQFF
V gene: TRBV4-3
clone size: once
J gene: TRBJ2-1
D gene: TRBD2

CDR3 DNA: TGTGCCATCAGTTGGGGTGGGACTAGCGGGAGTGAGACCCAGTACTTC
CDR3 protein: CAISWGGTSGSETQYF
V gene: TRBV10-3
clone size: -
J gene: TRBJ2-5
D gene: TRBD2

CDR3 DNA: TGTGCCAGCAGTTCCCAGTGGGGGACAGTTCTTCAAGGCTACACCTTC
CDR3 protein: CASSSQWGTVLQGYTF
V gene: TRBV7-2
clone size: -
J gene: TRBJ1-2
D gene: TRBD1

CDR3 DNA: TGTGCCAGCAGTGGAGACAGCCATAGCAATCAGCCCCAGCATTTT
CDR3 protein: CASSGDSHSNQPQHF
V gene: TRBV2
clone size: -
J gene: TRBJ1-5
D gene: -

CDR3 DNA: TGTGCCAGCAGTTACCGGACAGCAGGAGCTGAAGATGGCTACACCTTC
CDR3 protein: CASSYRTAGAEDGYTF
V gene: TRBV6-6
clone size: once
J gene: TRBJ1-2
D gene: -

CDR3 DNA: TGCGCCAGCAGTGAGCAGGGGGCGAGCACTGAAGCTTTCTTT
CDR3 protein: CASSEQGASTEAFF
V gene: TRBV10-2
clone size: -
J gene: TRBJ1-1
D gene: TRBD1

CDR3 DNA: TGTGCCAGCAGTTCTCCCGGGGGTGCGATGAACACTGAAGCTTTCTTT
CDR3 protein: CASSSPGGAMNTEAFF
V gene: TRBV28
clone size: -
J gene: TRBJ1-1
D gene: -

CDR3 DNA: TGCACCAGCAGCCAAGATGCAGGGGGAGCTACCCTCCACTTT
CDR3 protein: CTSSQDAGGATLHF
V gene: TRBV1
clone size: -
J gene: TRBJ1-6
D gene: -

CDR3 DNA: TGTGCCAGCAGCCCAAATTCAGGACTTCGAAGCTCTGGAAACACCATATATTTT
CDR3 protein: CASSPNSGLRSSGNTIYF
V gene: TRBV14
clone size: -
J gene: TRBJ1-3
D gene: -

CDR3 DNA: TGTGCCAGCAGTGGACAGGGAAGCAATCAGCCCCAGCATTTT
CDR3 protein: CASSGQGSNQPQHF
V gene: TRBV2
clone size: few
J gene: TRBJ1-5
D gene: TRBD1

CDR3 DNA: TGTGCCAGCAGCTTTCAACAGGGGTCTGAAGCTTTCTTT
CDR3 protein: CASSFQQGSEAFF
V gene: TRBV7-3
clone size: -
J gene: TRBJ1-1
D gene: TRBD1

CDR3 DNA: TGTGCCAGCAGTGTCTTCCGGACAGGGACGGCAGATACGCAGTATTTT
CDR3 protein: CASSVFRTGTADTQYF
V gene: TRBV2
clone size: -
J gene: TRBJ2-3
D gene: TRBD1

CDR3 DNA: TGCGCCAGCAGCCAGGGGCAGGTCGGCGGCGAGCAGTACTTC
CDR3 protein: CASSQGQVGGEQYF
V gene: TRBV4-3
clone size: -
J gene: TRBJ2-7
D gene: -

CDR3 DNA: TGCGCCAGCAGCTTGGCTGGGGGACAGGGCGACTCTGGAAACACCATATATTTT
CDR3 protein: CASSLAGGQGDSGNTIYF
V gene: TRBV5-1
clone size: once
J gene: TRBJ1-3
D gene: TRBD1

CDR3 DNA: TGTGCCAGTAGTCCCCACCTGGGACAGCTTTACAATGAGCAGTTCTTC
CDR3 protein: CASSPHLGQLYNEQFF
V gene: TRBV19
clone size: -
J gene: TRBJ2-1
D gene: TRBD1

CDR3 DNA: TGTGCCAGCAGCTTAGGTGCTAGCGGGAGCCTGGATGAGCAGTTCTTC
CDR3 protein: CASSLGASGSLDEQFF
V gene: TRBV7-9
clone size: -
J gene: TRBJ2-1
D gene: TRBD2

CDR3 DNA: TGTGCCAGCAGCGTGGGGGACACGAATCAGCCCCAGCATTTT
CDR3 protein: CASSVGDTNQPQHF
V gene: TRBV9
clone size: -
J gene: TRBJ1-5
D gene: -

CDR3 DNA: TGTGCCAGCAGTCACGGGGGCTCTGGGGCCAACGTCCTGACTTTC
CDR3 protein: CASSHGGSGANVLTF
V gene: TRBV6-2/TRBV6-3
clone size: few
J gene: TRBJ2-6
D gene: -

CDR3 DNA: TGCGCCAGCAGCCTCGGACTAGCGGGACTGGGCACAGATACGCAGTATTTT
CDR3 protein: CASSLGLAGLGTDTQYF
V gene: TRBV4-1
clone size: once
J gene: TRBJ2-3
D gene: TRBD2

CDR3 DNA: TGCAGCGTCGGGAGGACTAGCGGGGCCTACGAGCAGTACTTC
CDR3 protein: CSVGRTSGAYEQYF
V gene: TRBV29-1
clone size: -
J gene: TRBJ2-7
D gene: TRBD2

CDR3 DNA: TGTGCCAGCAGTGCGGTCCGCCAGTACTTC
CDR3 protein: CASSAVRQYF
V gene: TRBV2
clone size: -
J gene: TRBJ2-5
D gene: -

CDR3 DNA: TGCGCCAGCGGGCGCGGAGGGACAGGGTTCTTCAATGAGCAGTTCTTC
CDR3 protein: CASGRGGTGFFNEQFF
V gene: TRBV5-1
clone size: -
J gene: TRBJ2-1
D gene: TRBD1

CDR3 DNA: TGTGCCAGTAGTACGTTTGGGACAGGACCACTCACTGAAGCTTTCTTT
CDR3 protein: CASSTFGTGPLTEAFF
V gene: TRBV19
clone size: -
J gene: TRBJ1-1
D gene: TRBD1

CDR3 DNA: TGTGCCAGCAGCTTGGCCTATGAAGATCAGCCCCAGCATTTT
CDR3 protein: CASSLAYEDQPQHF
V gene: TRBV5-5
clone size: -
J gene: TRBJ1-5
D gene: -

CDR3 DNA: TGTGCCAGCAGCTCAGGGGGTTTGGGTCAGGGTACCGAGCAGTACTTC
CDR3 protein: CASSSGGLGQGTEQYF
V gene: TRBV7-8
clone size: -
J gene: TRBJ2-7
D gene: TRBD1

CDR3 DNA: TGTGCCAGCAGTTTACAGGGGACAGCCCTCCTACCTACCTTC
CDR3 protein: CASSLQGTALLPTF
V gene: TRBV27
clone size: -
J gene: TRBJ1-2
D gene: TRBD1

CDR3 DNA: TGTGCCAGCAGCTTAGGCACAGGGGCCGATTACGAGCAGTACTTC
CDR3 protein: CASSLGTGADYEQYF
V gene: TRBV11-3
clone size: -
J gene: TRBJ2-7
D gene: TRBD1

CDR3 DNA: TGCAGCGCTACTCGACTAGCGGGAGTAGGGGCCAATGAGCAGTTCTTC
CDR3 protein: CSATRLAGVGANEQFF
V gene: TRBV29-1
clone size: -
J gene: TRBJ2-1
D gene: TRBD2

CDR3 DNA: TGCGCCAGCGCCGGGACATCAAGCTACAATGAGCAGTTCTTC
CDR3 protein: CASAGTSSYNEQFF
V gene: TRBV5-1
clone size: -
J gene: TRBJ2-1
D gene: -

CDR3 DNA: TGTGCCAGCAGCCGCACGGGGGAACTAGAGACCCAGTACTTC
CDR3 protein: CASSRTGELETQYF
V gene: TRBV5-6
clone size: -
J gene: TRBJ2-5
D gene: -

CDR3 DNA: TGTGCCAGCAGTTATCAAGCGGGAGGACCCTACGAGCAGTACTTC
CDR3 protein: CASSYQAGGPYEQYF
V gene: TRBV6-5
clone size: -
J gene: TRBJ2-7
D gene: TRBD2

CDR3 DNA: TGTGCCAGCAGTTTCTCCAGGAACACTGAAGCTTTCTTT
CDR3 protein: CASSFSRNTEAFF
V gene: TRBV12-3/TRBV12-4
clone size: once
J gene: TRBJ1-1
D gene: -

CDR3 DNA: TGTGCCAGCAGCTCCTCTGGGACGGGGGGTAATGCTTTCTTT
CDR3 protein: CASSSSGTGGNAFF
V gene: TRBV7-2
clone size: -
J gene: TRBJ1-1
D gene: -

CDR3 DNA: TGTGCCAGCAGTTCAGACTCGCTTACGAACACCGGGGAGCTGTTTTTT
CDR3 protein: CASSSDSLTNTGELFF
V gene: TRBV27
clone size: once
J gene: TRBJ2-2
D gene: -

CDR3 DNA: TGTGCTAGTGGACTTTCGAACACCGGGGAGCTGTTTTTT
CDR3 protein: CASGLSNTGELFF
V gene: TRBV12-5
clone size: once
J gene: TRBJ2-2
D gene: -

CDR3 DNA: TGTGCCAGCAGTTACTCGAGGACTAGCGGGAGGATCGAGACCCAGTACTTC
CDR3 protein: CASSYSRTSGRIETQYF
V gene: TRBV6-2/TRBV6-3
clone size: -
J gene: TRBJ2-5
D gene: TRBD2

CDR3 DNA: TGTGCCAGCAGTCCCCAGGGGGGAACTGAAGCTTTCTTT
CDR3 protein: CASSPQGGTEAFF
V gene: TRBV28
clone size: -
J gene: TRBJ1-1
D gene: TRBD1

CDR3 DNA: TGTGCCAGTAGTATTCGATCGGACAGGCCCTACAATCAGCCCCAGCATTTT
CDR3 protein: CASSIRSDRPYNQPQHF
V gene: TRBV19
clone size: -
J gene: TRBJ1-5
D gene: TRBD1

CDR3 DNA: TGTGCCAGCAGCTTAAGTAGCTACCAAGAGACCCAGTACTTC
CDR3 protein: CASSLSSYQETQYF
V gene: TRBV7-2
clone size: -
J gene: TRBJ2-5
D gene: -

CDR3 DNA: TGTGCCAGCAGCCGGAGAAAGGGACTAGCGGGAGAATTCGGGGAGCTGTTTTTT
CDR3 protein: CASSRRKGLAGEFGELFF
V gene: TRBV11-2
clone size: -
J gene: TRBJ2-2
D gene: TRBD2

CDR3 DNA: TGCGCCAGCAGCGCGCTCGCGGGATGGGGCCAAGAGACCCAGTACTTC
CDR3 protein: CASSALAGWGQETQYF
V gene: TRBV5-1
clone size: few
J gene: TRBJ2-5
D gene: -

CDR3 DNA: TGTGCCAGTAGTGCCCTATTGACTGGGGCCAACGTCCTGACTTTC
CDR3 protein: CASSALLTGANVLTF
V gene: TRBV19
clone size: -
J gene: TRBJ2-6
D gene: -

CDR3 DNA: TGTGCCAGCACTCGACAGGGGGCAAGGATTGAAGCTTTCTTT
CDR3 protein: CASTRQGARIEAFF
V gene: TRBV7-9
clone size: -
J gene: TRBJ1-1
D gene: TRBD1

CDR3 DNA: TGTGCCAGCAGCTTGACAGGGGCCGCCGCTGAAGCTTTCTTT
CDR3 protein: CASSLTGAAAEAFF
V gene: TRBV7-2
clone size: -
J gene: TRBJ1-1
D gene: TRBD1

CDR3 DNA: TGTGCCAGTATGGCCGGGACAACGGCGGCCGATGGCTACACCTTC
CDR3 protein: CASMAGTTAADGYTF
V gene: TRBV19
clone size: -
J gene: TRBJ1-2
D gene: -